The source of this TCR beta chain is a study of blood T cell repertoires in COVID-19. Turning to the study itself: Some COVID-19 samples were acute and others convalescent; all came from the United States, Italy and Spain. T cells, B-cell-depleted T cells, or PBMCs provided the cDNA or gDNA that served as material.

Notes on this clone: At one boundary the junction diverges from the germline segment, which might be a read error.

Germline assignment: CDR1 SSHAT and CDR2 FNYEAQ (reference sequence). The CDR3 consists of 15 residues. In the original analysis: Amplification from reference gene primers served as the basis for estimated nucleated cell counts. Clones were read by immunoSEQ multiplex PCR, and TCRdb kept only the in-frame ones, dropping some. The V and J calls and clone size come from that table; D and trimming were worked out from the DNA. In the table there are under 150,000 clones, 70% to 85% of which are singletons. The gene calls are TRBV7-7 and TRBJ1-3; D is uncertain. This sequence originates from a woman older than 75 in a cohort sampled during active or convalescent COVID-19. Sequencing was carried out using peripheral blood. CDR3 nucleotides: TGTGCTAGCAGCTTAGGACCCGGGACTGGAAACACCATATATTTT. It yields the protein CASSLGPGTGNTIYF.